These 18 T cell receptor beta chains share one sample of origin, sequenced in a study of cytomegalovirus exposure and HLA in healthy donors. The PCR used 60 Vbeta and 13 Jbeta primers. Profiled with immunoSEQ multiplex PCR; TCRdb holds only in-frame clones, not every one. The sample lists roughly 120,000 clones; just under 75% were seen once. The sequencing input was PBMCs. The receptors originated from a man aged 40-49 years in good health and CMV-seropositive.

This chain connects TRBV6-5 to TRBJ1-3; no definite D call. The CDR3 loop spans 11 amino acids. CDR1 and CDR2 (germline): MNHEY, SVGAGI. V dropped 7 bases and J dropped 4 bases, with 5 bases sitting between them. The CDR3 nucleotides read TGTGCCAGCAACAAAGGAAACACCATATATTTT. It codes for CASNKGNTIYF.

The table lists this clone with a count of one. The chain employs TRBV27 and TRBJ2-1; no reliable D call. Trimming stripped 6 bases from V and 0 bases from J, with 15 bases between. The CDR3 is 16 residues long. CDR1 MNHEY and CDR2 SMNVEV come from the germline V gene (reference sequence). CDR3 sequence: CASSASGLASYNEQFF. The CDR3 nucleotides read TGTGCCAGCAGCGCTTCCGGGTTAGCCTCCTACAATGAGCAGTTCTTC.

The chain links TRBV29-1 to TRBJ2-2, with 7 nucleotides matching TRBD2. V shed 7 bases, J shed 8 bases, and the junction held 4 bases outside the gene matches. CDR1 and CDR2 from the germline V gene are SQVTM and ANQGSEA. The CDR3 is made up of 11 amino acids. The chain's CDR3 is CSAREAGELFF. In DNA form, the CDR3 reads TGCAGCGCCCGGGAGGCTGGGGAGCTGTTTTTT.

The chain links TRBV9 to TRBJ1-1; 8 bases are shared with TRBD1. CDR3 size: 15 residues. CDR1 and CDR2 (germline): SGDLS, YYNGEE. V lost 4 bases and J lost 2; bases outside the gene matches: 7. The CDR3 sequence: CASSHWTGPNTEAFF. The CDR3 coding sequence is TGTGCCAGCAGCCACTGGACAGGGCCTAACACTGAAGCTTTCTTT.

This clone appeared a single time. The chain links TRBV5-6 to TRBJ1-5; a weak D match, TRBD1 (6 bases). Germline CDR1 is SGHDT and CDR2 is YYEEEE. This CDR3 has 13 amino acids. Trimming took 0 bases from V and 5 from J, leaving 6 bases between them. The CDR3, as DNA: TGTGCCAGCAGCTTGGCAGGGGATCAGCCCCAGCATTTT. Translated, it gives CASSLAGDQPQHF.

This clone turned up a few times. The rearrangement joins TRBV19 to TRBJ1-3, with no clear D. V lost 2 bases to trimming and J lost 1 base, with 15 bases between them. CDR3 length equals 17 residues. The germline gives CDR1 LNHDA, CDR2 SQIVND (reference sequence). CDR3 protein: CASSINGLTGSGNTIYF. In DNA form, the CDR3 reads TGTGCCAGTAGTATAAATGGCCTAACGGGTTCTGGAAACACCATATATTTT.

This clone was seen a few times. The CDR3 loop is CASSLNGDSLNEKLFF. For the CDR3, the DNA is TGCGCCAGCAGCTTGAATGGGGACAGTCTTAATGAAAAACTGTTTTTT. V gene TRBV5-1 combines with J gene TRBJ1-4, with 7 bases fitting TRBD1. V lost 1 base and J lost 4; bases outside the gene matches: 7. The CDR3 covers 16 residues. Germline V gene lookup returns CDR1 SGHRS and CDR2 YFSETQ.

The chain has TRBV2 and TRBJ2-7; perhaps TRBD1 as D (6 bases). The V gene's germline CDR1 is SNHLY and CDR2 FYNNEI. V was pared by 4 bases and J by 3 bases, with 10 bases between. The CDR3 spans 13 residues. In DNA, the CDR3 is TGTGCCAGCAGTGGTGGGGGCCGCTACGAGCAGTACTTC. Translated, it gives CASSGGGRYEQYF.

This clone came up once. This chain uses TRBV6-5 with TRBJ1-6, with 8 bases aligning to TRBD1. With V trimmed by 6 bases and J by 2 bases, 3 bases remained unmatched. Germline V gene data show CDR1 as MNHEY and CDR2 as SVGAGI. This CDR3 spans 15 amino acids. This CDR3 is CASREGQAYNSPLHF. CDR3 nucleotide sequence: TGTGCCAGCAGGGAGGGACAGGCCTATAATTCACCCCTCCACTTT.

The chain carries TRBV19 and TRBJ1-2; D unresolved. The CDR3 has 14 residues. Per the germline V gene, CDR1 is LNHDA and CDR2 is SQIVND (reference sequence). V was clipped by 5 bases and J by 7 bases, with 17 bases between them. The CDR3 DNA follows: TGTGCCAGTAGTGGCCGGGTCCACTTTGGTGGCTACACCTTC. This sequence encodes CASSGRVHFGGYTF.

The chain recombines TRBV4-1 with TRBJ1-2; no clear D. Germline CDR1 reads MGHRA; CDR2 reads YSYEKL. V was cut by 1 base and J by 9 bases, with 24 bases left in between. The CDR3 totals 17 residues. CDR3 loop: CASSQAVLKEVPGSYTF. CDR3 coding DNA: TGCGCCAGCAGCCAAGCAGTATTAAAGGAGGTCCCCGGGAGCTACACCTTC.

This chain uses TRBV10-3 with TRBJ1-4, with TRBD1 matching 7 bases. V shed 4 bases and J 4 bases; nucleotides not matched to a gene: 9. The CDR3 is made up of 16 amino acids. Per the germline V gene, CDR1 is ENHRY and CDR2 is SYGVKD. The CDR3 loop is CAISGGSGGVNEKLFF. For the CDR3, the DNA is TGTGCCATCAGTGGCGGGTCAGGGGGAGTTAATGAAAAACTGTTTTTT.

This clone was counted between two and nine times. The chain couples TRBV10-1 to TRBJ1-3, with D perhaps matching TRBD1 (5 bases). V dropped 1 base and J dropped 0 bases, with 7 bases sitting between them. Germline assignment: CDR1 WNHNN and CDR2 SYGVQD (reference sequence). This CDR3 region has 15 residues. The CDR3: CASSELGPSGNTIYF. The DNA of the CDR3 is TGCGCCAGCAGTGAGTTGGGGCCCTCTGGAAACACCATATATTTT.

The chain has TRBV28 and TRBJ2-5; TRBD2 is a possible D gene (6 bases). The CDR3 totals 15 residues. Trimming cost V 8 bases and J 4 bases, with 20 bases left between them. The germline V gene has CDR1 MDHEN and CDR2 SYDVKM. This CDR3 is CASRTPSGPGETQYF. The CDR3 nucleotides are TGTGCCAGCCGTACCCCAAGCGGGCCGGGAGAGACCCAGTACTTC.

CDR3 region: CATSRVKSSYNSPLHF. CDR3 sequence (DNA): TGTGCCACCAGCAGAGTTAAGAGCTCCTATAATTCACCCCTCCACTTT. V usage is TRBV15 and J usage is TRBJ1-6, with D unresolved. V was trimmed by 1 base and J by 0 bases, leaving 7 bases between them. The CDR3 has 16 residues. CDR1 is LNHNV, CDR2 YYDKDF, per germline (reference sequence).

The V call is TRBV2, the J call TRBJ2-2, with D unresolved. Between the trimmed V and J ends, which lost 6 bases and 5 bases, there was a span of 7 bases. The CDR3 length is 12 residues. Germline V lookup: CDR1 SNHLY, CDR2 FYNNEI. CDR3 sequence reads: CASSPPTGELFF. For the CDR3, the DNA is TGTGCCAGCAGCCCCCCGACCGGGGAGCTGTTTTTT.

The gene calls are TRBV2 and TRBJ2-2, with D possibly being TRBD2 (5 bases). CDR1 is SNHLY, CDR2 FYNNEI, per germline. V was shortened by 10 bases and J by 7 bases, with 16 bases between the two germline ends. The CDR3 has 13 amino acids. The CDR3 sequence is CATPFGVGGELFF. The CDR3 DNA sequence: TGTGCCACCCCTTTCGGGGTTGGCGGGGAGCTGTTTTTT.

J is TRBJ1-2 and V is TRBV5-8; 7 positions match TRBD1. Germline CDR1 and CDR2: SGHTS and YDEGEE. With 2 bases clipped from V and 0 bases from J, the junction kept 4 bases outside the gene matches. There are 15 residues in the CDR3. CDR3 nucleotide sequence: TGTGCCAGCAGCTTCTGGACAGGATCTAACTATGGCTACACCTTC. Its translation: CASSFWTGSNYGYTF.